This entry features one T cell receptor (beta chain) sequence. The antigen this receptor binds is unknown. No base-level quality is on record; no much larger clone is a single base apart. Libraries were constructed by the immunoSEQ multiplex PCR assay. Imported from immuneACCESS, the table was reduced by TCRdb to in-frame sequences with V and J called. These copies leave out some clones; in studies compared against another copy, an unresolved V gene accounts for under half, and the cause of the remainder is not known. Recorded for this sample are 70,000 to 95,000 clones; 70% to 90% of them occurred a single time. The ten largest clones represent about a fifth of the sample. For CDR1 and CDR2, the germline V gene lists KGHDR and SFDVKD. The junction shows trimming of 5 bases on V and 3 bases on J, plus 10 bases between the germline ends. From cysteine to phenylalanine, the CDR3 is 14 amino acids long. Of the read, only the CDR3 DNA is kept; its 42 bases are in frame from base 1.

The sample is drawn from a study of control samples from healthy donors and cancer patients (dated by TCRdb to the early 2020s). Material for sequencing was blood. The chain is assembled from TRBV24-1 and TRBJ1-5; the D gene cannot be named for sure. The receptor was derived from a man over 45 in good health. DNA sequence: TGTGCCACCAGTGGTGGCCAGCACAATCAGCCCCAGCATTTT. Its protein is CATSGGQHNQPQHF.